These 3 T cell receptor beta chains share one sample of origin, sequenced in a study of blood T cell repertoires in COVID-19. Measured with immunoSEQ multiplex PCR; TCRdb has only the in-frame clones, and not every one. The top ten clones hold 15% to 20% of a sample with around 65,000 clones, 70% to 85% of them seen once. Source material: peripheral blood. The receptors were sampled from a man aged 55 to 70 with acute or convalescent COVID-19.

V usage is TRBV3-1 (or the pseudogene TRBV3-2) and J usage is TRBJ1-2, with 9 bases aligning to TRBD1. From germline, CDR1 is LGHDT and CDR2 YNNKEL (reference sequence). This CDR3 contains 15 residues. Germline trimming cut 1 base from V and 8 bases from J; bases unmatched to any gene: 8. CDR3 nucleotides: TGTGCCAGCAGCCAAGGGGACAGGGATTGGGGGGGCTACACCTTC. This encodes CASSQGDRDWGGYTF.

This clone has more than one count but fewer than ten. The CDR3 coding sequence is TGCAGCGTTCTCGGACAGGGCGTAACCTACGAGCAGTACTTC. This translates into CSVLGQGVTYEQYF. The V gene is TRBV29-1, the J gene TRBJ2-7; 8 nucleotides agree with TRBD1. Per germline, CDR1 SQVTM and CDR2 ANQGSEA. This CDR3 is 14 amino acids long. V lost 5 bases to trimming and J lost 2 bases; unmatched junction nucleotides: 8.

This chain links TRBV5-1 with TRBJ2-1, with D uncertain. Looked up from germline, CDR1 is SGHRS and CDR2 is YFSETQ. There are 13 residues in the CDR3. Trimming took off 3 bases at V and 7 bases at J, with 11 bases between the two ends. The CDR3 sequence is CASSSSLTNEQFF. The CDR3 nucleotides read TGCGCCAGCAGCTCGTCCTTGACTAATGAGCAGTTCTTC.